Each of the 14 T cell receptor beta chains below was sequenced from the same sample in a study of cytomegalovirus exposure and HLA in healthy donors. PCR was performed using 60 Vbeta and 13 Jbeta primers. Profiled with immunoSEQ multiplex PCR; TCRdb holds only in-frame clones, not every one. The table has over 100,000 clones, about 76% seen once; the top ten hold roughly 2.3%. Sequenced sample: PBMCs. Receptors originate from a woman aged 25 to 45 in good health and CMV-seronegative.

In DNA, the CDR3 is TGTGCCAGCAGCGTAGAGCCCCGTTCGGCGGCTAGCACAGATACGCAGTATTTT. Translation: CASSVEPRSAASTDTQYF. V is TRBV9 and J is TRBJ2-3; D gene uncertain. In germline, CDR1 is SGDLS, CDR2 YYNGEE. V was pared by 0 bases and J by 0 bases, with 17 bases between. The CDR3 has 18 residues.

The chain employs TRBV6-6 and TRBJ1-1, with no clear D. The V gene's germline CDR1 is MNHNY and CDR2 SVGAGI (reference sequence). CDR3 size: 14 residues. V lost 6 bases and J lost 5, with 16 bases in between. CDR3 protein: CASRLAEVLTEAFF. CDR3 sequence (DNA): TGTGCCAGCAGGCTGGCCGAGGTCCTTACTGAAGCTTTCTTT.

In its sample, this clone was seen once. This chain connects TRBV4-3 to TRBJ2-3, with TRBD1 as a possible D gene (6 bases). Germline V CDR1 and CDR2: LGHNA, YSLEER. The CDR3 has 17 amino acids. Trimming stripped 1 base from V and 5 bases from J, with 19 bases between. In DNA, the CDR3 is TGCGCCAGCAGCCAAGGATTGGGGGCAGGGTCGAGAGATACGCAGTATTTT. Its protein product is CASSQGLGAGSRDTQYF.

The genes are TRBV27 and TRBJ2-3, with 9 bases lining up with TRBD2. CDR1 is MNHEY, CDR2 SMNVEV, per germline (reference sequence). V shed 6 bases, J shed 4 bases, and the junction held 8 bases outside the gene matches. This CDR3 has 15 amino acids. The CDR3 region has the DNA TGTGCCAGCAGACAAACCGGGACTAGCCCAGATACGCAGTATTTT. This translates into CASRQTGTSPDTQYF.

The CDR3 reads CASSPPRTGGFSGANVLTF. The DNA of the CDR3 is TGTGCCAGCTCACCACCAAGGACCGGAGGATTCTCTGGGGCCAACGTCCTGACTTTC. The chain uses TRBV18 and TRBJ2-6; possible D gene TRBD2, 5 bases. Deletions cut 0 bases from V and 0 bases from J, with 15 bases between. The CDR3 has 19 amino acids. Germline CDR1 KGHSH, CDR2 LQKENI.

The V gene is TRBV5-1, the J gene TRBJ2-7, with 13 positions matching TRBD2. Germline loops: CDR1 SGHRS, CDR2 YFSETQ. V trimming: 1 base; J trimming: 7 bases; junction bases outside the gene matches: 8. There are 16 residues in the CDR3. The CDR3 reads CASSLQGTSGIDEQYF. The CDR3 region has the DNA TGCGCCAGCAGCTTGCAAGGGACTAGCGGGATAGATGAGCAGTACTTC. The full variable domain, with the rest looked up from reference TRBV5-1 and TRBJ2-7, is KAGVTQTPRYLIKTRGQQVTLSCSPISGHRSVSWYQQTPGQGLQFLFEYFSETQRNKGNFPGRFSGRQFSNSRSEMNVSTLELGDSALYLCASSLQGTSGIDEQYFGPGTRLTVT.

The J gene is TRBJ2-5, the V gene TRBV19, with D possibly matching TRBD1 (5 bases). The J call may be wrong; the DNA end is better matched by TRBJ2-7. CDR1 LNHDA and CDR2 SQIVND come from the germline V gene (reference sequence). This CDR3 spans 13 amino acids. The CDR3 reads CASSQGSFGEQYF. The CDR3 nucleotides read TGTGCCAGTAGCCAGGGCAGTTTTGGCGAGCAGTACTTC.

V is TRBV5-6 and J is TRBJ1-5, with a tentative D call TRBD1 (6 bases). Trimming stripped 1 base from V and 4 bases from J, with 12 bases between. The CDR3 is 15 amino acids. Germline V gene data show CDR1 as SGHDT and CDR2 as YYEEEE. CDR3 sequence reads: CASSLWGLLNQPQHF. CDR3 coding DNA: TGTGCCAGCAGCTTGTGGGGGCTCCTTAATCAGCCCCAGCATTTT.

The CDR3 reads CASSSAGSSYNEQFF. The CDR3 nucleotides read TGTGCCAGCAGCTCAGCGGGGAGCTCCTACAATGAGCAGTTCTTC. The rearrangement links TRBV27 to TRBJ2-1, with 7 bases identical to TRBD2. The CDR3 has 15 amino acids. The germline CDR1 and CDR2 sequences are MNHEY and SMNVEV (reference sequence). The V gene end was trimmed by 6 bases and the J gene end by 0 bases; junction bases not matched to a gene: 5.

The chain joins TRBV2 to TRBJ2-5; D unclear. Trimming left V 5 bases short and J 3 bases short, with 4 bases between. Germline CDR1 reads SNHLY; CDR2 reads FYNNEI. The CDR3 length is 11 residues. The DNA for the CDR3 is TGTGCCAGCAGTCTAGAAGAGACCCAGTACTTC. It specifies CASSLEETQYF.

This chain links TRBV29-1 with TRBJ2-7; D is perhaps TRBD1 (7 bases). This CDR3 is built from 15 residues. V gave up 5 bases and J gave up 2 bases, with 19 bases separating them. Germline V CDR1 and CDR2: SQVTM, ANQGSEA. This CDR3 reads CSVHVGGGFTYEQYF. CDR3 in DNA: TGCAGCGTTCACGTCGGAGGGGGCTTTACCTACGAGCAGTACTTC.

This clone was detected once. This CDR3 is also generated by other DNA sequences in the sample. The chain uses TRBV18 and TRBJ1-1, with TRBD1 identical over 11 bases. Looked up from germline, CDR1 is KGHSH and CDR2 is LQKENI. This CDR3 contains 14 residues. V shed 5 bases and J 4 bases; nucleotides not matched to a gene: 3. This CDR3 is CASSKDRGRTEAFF. The DNA for the CDR3 is TGTGCCAGCTCAAAGGACAGGGGGCGCACTGAAGCTTTCTTT. Looking up the rest from reference TRBV18 and TRBJ1-1 gives the full variable domain: NAGVMQNPRHLVRRRGQEARLRCSPMKGHSHVYWYRQLPEEGLKFMVYLQKENIIDESGMPKERFSAEFPKEGPSILRIQQVVRGDSAAYFCASSKDRGRTEAFFGQGTRLTVV.

V usage is TRBV14 and J usage is TRBJ2-2; 7 positions agree with TRBD1. Germline CDR1 reads SGHDN; CDR2 reads FVKESK. Trimming at V came to 1 base and at J to 4 bases, leaving 3 bases not matched to a gene. This CDR3 is built from 15 residues. Here the CDR3 reads CASSQVAGGTGELFF. In nucleotides, the CDR3 is TGTGCCAGCAGCCAAGTGGCAGGGGGCACCGGGGAGCTGTTTTTT.

The V and J genes are TRBV11-3 and TRBJ2-1, with 8 bases fitting TRBD2. Per the germline V gene, CDR1 is SGHNT and CDR2 is YENEEA. The CDR3 contains 15 residues. Trimming removed 3 bases from V and 4 bases from J; junction bases left unmatched: 5. The CDR3 nucleotides are TGTGCCAGCAGCTTGGGGCGGGGGGCGTACAATGAGCAGTTCTTC. It translates to CASSLGRGAYNEQFF.